The clone carrying this T cell receptor (beta chain) turned up a few times. Its antigen is not identified. Unmatched junction bases numbered 8, after V lost 3 bases and J lost 5 bases. This CDR3 has 15 residues. CDR1 and CDR2 (germline): SGHVS, FQNEAQ. This sample is part of a study of response to subunit inactivated influenza vaccine. Overall study results and limits: It was suggested by the authors that few new T cells are recruited by each seasonal influenza vaccination.

One entry per CDR3 protein, called by TCRdb with MiXCR from the RT-PCR reads. There are over 650,000 distinct CDR3 sequences in the sample; approximately 17% occur only once, and about a tenth lies in the top ten. This receptor was taken from a man over 45 who received an inactivated influenza vaccine. J is TRBJ2-7 and V is TRBV7-8, with 9 bases that match TRBD1. Sequences were derived from PBMCs from blood, sampled less than 6 days after vaccination. CDR3 sequence reads: CASSFQPGQGHEQYF. CDR3 nucleotides: TGTGCCAGCAGCTTCCAACCGGGACAGGGCCACGAGCAGTACTTC. The entire variable domain, with the rest obtained from reference TRBV7-8 and TRBJ2-7, is as follows: GAGVSQSPRYKVAKRGQDVALRCDPISGHVSLFWYQQALGQGPEFLTYFQNEAQLDKSGLPSDRFFAERPEGSVSTLKIQRTQQEDSAVYLCASSFQPGQGHEQYFGPGTRLTVT.